A single sample gave rise to the 8 T cell receptor beta chains below, sequenced in a study of shared clonotypes between healthy human individuals. Sequencing was performed with immunoSEQ multiplex PCR; in TCRdb, only in-frame clones are kept and a portion is missing. The table lists some 1.1 million clones, roughly 80% of them singletons. The sequencing input was memory CD4+ T cells from PBMCs. Indicated subset: CD45RA-negative fraction. The receptors derive from a young man in good health. Some clones in this sample may be carry-over from other donors' samples.

This clone was recorded a few times. The CDR3 DNA reads TGTGCCAGCAGCCGGGACGGATACCAAGAGACCCAGTACTTC. Its protein is CASSRDGYQETQYF. The V call is TRBV7-7, the J call TRBJ2-5, with D possibly being TRBD1 or TRBD2 (5 bases each). This CDR3 region has 14 residues. V was shortened by 5 bases and J by 0 bases, with 10 bases between the two germline ends. CDR1 SSHAT and CDR2 FNYEAQ come from the germline V gene (reference sequence).

The chain combines TRBV11-2 with TRBJ2-2; weak D call: TRBD1 (6 bases). CDR3 length: 15 residues. V was pared by 1 base and J by 0 bases, with 6 bases between. Germline V lookup: CDR1 SGHAT, CDR2 FQNNGV. CDR3 in DNA: TGTGCCAGCAGCTTAGGGACAGCGAACACCGGGGAGCTGTTTTTT. Residues: CASSLGTANTGELFF.

This sequence joins TRBV7-2 and TRBJ1-1, with no clear D. CDR3 size: 13 residues. Germline values: CDR1 SGHTA, CDR2 FQGNSA. V was clipped by 7 bases and J by 9 bases, with 18 bases between them. The CDR3 DNA follows: TGTGCCAGCACCCCTCGGGAGGGTCTCCAAGCTTTCTTT. This sequence encodes CASTPREGLQAFF.

This sequence joins TRBV13 and TRBJ2-5; 15 nucleotides line up with TRBD2. Germline CDR1 PRHDT, CDR2 FYEKMQ (reference sequence). The J segment lost 5 bases and the V segment lost 2 bases, leaving 9 bases of the junction unmatched. CDR3 length equals 18 residues. The CDR3 DNA is TGTGCCAGCAGCTTACGGGGACTAGCGGGAGGCTTTGGGGAGACCCAGTACTTC. It is translated as CASSLRGLAGGFGETQYF.

The CDR3 nucleotides are TGTGCCAGCCGTCCCGAGGTCTACCATGGCTACACCTTC. It is translated as CASRPEVYHGYTF. The V call is TRBV6-5, the J call TRBJ1-2, with D hard to call. The CDR3 sequence is 13 residues long. Germline CDR1 reads MNHEY; CDR2 reads SVGAGI. V was cut by 8 bases and J by 6 bases, with 16 bases left in between.

The CDR3: CATSRDRGHEQFF. The DNA for the CDR3 is TGTGCCACCAGCAGAGACCGGGGCCATGAGCAGTTCTTC. This chain links TRBV15 with TRBJ2-1, with D perhaps assigned TRBD1 or TRBD2 (5 bases each). The germline gives CDR1 LNHNV, CDR2 YYDKDF (reference sequence). The germline V and J ends were trimmed by 0 bases and 8 bases, with 8 bases remaining between them. This CDR3 has 13 residues.

This clone was counted only a few times. The V call is TRBV6-5, the J call TRBJ1-5; D unresolved. Trimming removed 6 bases at V and 7 bases at J, with 13 bases between. Germline V gene sequence: CDR1 MNHEY, CDR2 SVGAGI. The CDR3 loop spans 13 amino acids. The CDR3 region has the DNA TGTGCCAGCAGCCCCCCTGGGAACCAGCCCCAGCATTTT. This sequence encodes CASSPPGNQPQHF.

This chain links TRBV4-1 with TRBJ2-6; no reliable D call. The germline V gene has CDR1 MGHRA and CDR2 YSYEKL. The CDR3 loop spans 15 amino acids. V was pared by 3 bases and J by 0 bases, with 6 bases between. The DNA for the CDR3 is TGCGCCAGCAGCCAGCTTATCTCTGGGGCCAACGTCCTGACTTTC. Translating it yields CASSQLISGANVLTF.